This is a list of T cell receptor beta chains from one sample in a study of cytomegalovirus exposure and HLA in healthy donors. Generated by immunoSEQ multiplex PCR, the TCRdb table keeps only in-frame clones and is missing some. The data contain around 350,000 clones, roughly 88% of them singletons. The sample comprised PBMCs. The receptors were sampled from a woman younger than 35 in good health and CMV-seronegative. Each CDR3 is given with its conserved first and last residue. Fields, in order: clone size, D gene, V gene, J gene, CDR3 protein, CDR3 DNA. The D gene is left open where the match is weak. For some rows the clone size is stated as once, few or many, or as a class when expanded; others skip it.

-,TRBD1,TRBV7-9,TRBJ1-3,CASSRQGADTIYF,TGTGCCAGCAGCCGACAGGGGGCGGACACCATATATTTT
-,TRBD2,TRBV29-1,TRBJ2-1,CSVLTSGGPYNEQFF,TGCAGCGTACTTACTAGCGGGGGACCATACAATGAGCAGTTCTTC
-,-,TRBV7-2,TRBJ2-7,CASSLRTTGEQYF,TGTGCCAGCAGCCTTAGGACGACGGGAGAGCAGTACTTC
-,-,TRBV30,TRBJ1-5,CAWSEGNRQPQHF,TGTGCCTGGAGTGAGGGCAACAGGCAGCCCCAGCATTTT
once,TRBD1,TRBV30,TRBJ2-7,CAWSRGQGSYEQYF,TGTGCCTGGTCGCGGGGACAGGGCTCCTACGAGCAGTACTTC
once,-,TRBV13,TRBJ1-4,CASGSRGTNEKLFF,TGTGCCAGCGGGAGCAGGGGAACTAATGAAAAACTGTTTTTT
few,-,TRBV28,TRBJ1-5,CASTRQGLSNQPQHF,TGTGCCAGCACAAGGCAGGGACTTAGCAATCAGCCCCAGCATTTT
once,TRBD2,TRBV11-2,TRBJ2-1,CASSFPVASLAGSNEQFF,TGTGCCAGCAGCTTCCCTGTCGCTAGTCTAGCGGGGAGCAATGAGCAGTTCTTC
-,TRBD1,TRBV7-6,TRBJ1-4,CASSSGTGTPLPNEKLFF,TGTGCCAGCAGCTCCGGGACAGGAACACCTTTGCCTAATGAAAAACTGTTTTTT
-,TRBD1,TRBV10-3,TRBJ1-1,CATALTGGTEAFF,TGTGCCACCGCCTTGACAGGGGGCACTGAAGCTTTCTTT
-,-,TRBV6-1,TRBJ2-2,CASSDGTPFRTGELFF,TGTGCCAGCAGTGATGGGACTCCCTTTCGCACCGGGGAGCTGTTTTTT